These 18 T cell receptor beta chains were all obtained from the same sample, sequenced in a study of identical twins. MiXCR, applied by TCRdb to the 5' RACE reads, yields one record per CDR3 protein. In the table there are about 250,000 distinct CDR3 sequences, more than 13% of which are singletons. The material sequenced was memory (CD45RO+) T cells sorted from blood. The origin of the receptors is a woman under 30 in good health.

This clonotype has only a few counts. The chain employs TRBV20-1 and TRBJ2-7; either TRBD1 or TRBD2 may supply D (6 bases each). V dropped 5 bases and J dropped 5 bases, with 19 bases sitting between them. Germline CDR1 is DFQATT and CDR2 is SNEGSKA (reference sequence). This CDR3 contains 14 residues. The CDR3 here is CSAAPTGARHEQYF. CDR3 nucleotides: TGCAGTGCTGCACCCACGGGGGCTAGGCACGAGCAGTACTTC.

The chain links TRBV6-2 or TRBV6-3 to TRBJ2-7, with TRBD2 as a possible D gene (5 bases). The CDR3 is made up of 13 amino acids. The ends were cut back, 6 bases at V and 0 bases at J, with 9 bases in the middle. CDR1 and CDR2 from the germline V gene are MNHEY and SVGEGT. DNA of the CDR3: TGTGCCAGCAGATTAGCGAGCTCCTACGAGCAGTACTTC. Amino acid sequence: CASRLASSYEQYF.

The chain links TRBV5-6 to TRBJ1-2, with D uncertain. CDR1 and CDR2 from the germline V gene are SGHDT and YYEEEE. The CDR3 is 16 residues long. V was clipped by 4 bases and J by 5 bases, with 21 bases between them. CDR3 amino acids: CASSLGSGAGVYGYTF. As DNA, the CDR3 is TGTGCCAGCAGCCTGGGTTCCGGCGCCGGGGTATATGGCTACACCTTC.

The CDR3 DNA is TGTGCCAGCACCGGATACAATGAGCAGTTCTTC. It yields the protein CASTGYNEQFF. The genes are TRBV6-5 and TRBJ2-1, with no clear D. The CDR3 sequence is 11 residues long. Trimming left V 7 bases short and J 4 bases short, with 5 bases between. Germline CDR1 is MNHEY and CDR2 is SVGAGI.

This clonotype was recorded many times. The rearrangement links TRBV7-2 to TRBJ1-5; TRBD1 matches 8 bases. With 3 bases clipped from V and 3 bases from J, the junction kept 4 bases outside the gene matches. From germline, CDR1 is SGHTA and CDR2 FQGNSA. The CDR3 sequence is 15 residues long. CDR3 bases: TGTGCCAGCAGCTTGCAGGGGGCGAACAATCAGCCCCAGCATTTT. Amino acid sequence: CASSLQGANNQPQHF.

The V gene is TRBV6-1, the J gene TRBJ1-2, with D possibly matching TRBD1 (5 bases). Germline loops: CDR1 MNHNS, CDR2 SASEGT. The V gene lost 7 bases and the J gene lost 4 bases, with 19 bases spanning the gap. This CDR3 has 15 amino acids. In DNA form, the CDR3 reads TGTGCCAGCACCCCATGGGGGGATCTAGGCTATGGCTACACCTTC. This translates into CASTPWGDLGYGYTF.

The CDR3 DNA reads as TGTGCCAGCAGCGTAGCCGCACTCGGACTAGATACGCAGTATTTT. Protein: CASSVAALGLDTQYF. The chain is built from TRBV9 and TRBJ2-3, with D tentatively TRBD2 (5 bases). The ends were cut back, 0 bases at V and 5 bases at J, with 13 bases in the middle. The V gene's germline CDR1 is SGDLS and CDR2 YYNGEE. This CDR3 comprises 15 residues.

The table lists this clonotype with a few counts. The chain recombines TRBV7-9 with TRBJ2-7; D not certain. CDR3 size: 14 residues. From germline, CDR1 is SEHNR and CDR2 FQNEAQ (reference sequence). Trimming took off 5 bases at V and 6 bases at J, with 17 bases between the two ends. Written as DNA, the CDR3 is TGTGCCAGCAGCCATAACCTAGTGTTCTCCGAGCAGTACTTC. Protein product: CASSHNLVFSEQYF.

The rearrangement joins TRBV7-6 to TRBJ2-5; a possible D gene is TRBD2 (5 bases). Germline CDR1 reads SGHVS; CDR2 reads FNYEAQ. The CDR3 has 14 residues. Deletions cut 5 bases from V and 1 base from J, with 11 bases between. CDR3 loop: CASSILEGQETQYF. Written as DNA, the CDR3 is TGTGCCAGCAGCATCCTAGAGGGCCAAGAGACCCAGTACTTC.

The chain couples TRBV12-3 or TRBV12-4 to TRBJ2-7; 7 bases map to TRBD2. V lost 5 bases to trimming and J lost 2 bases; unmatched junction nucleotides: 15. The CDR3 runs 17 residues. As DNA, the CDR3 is TGTGCCAGCAGTAATCGTCCGGGAGGAGAAACCACCTACGAGCAGTACTTC. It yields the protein CASSNRPGGETTYEQYF.

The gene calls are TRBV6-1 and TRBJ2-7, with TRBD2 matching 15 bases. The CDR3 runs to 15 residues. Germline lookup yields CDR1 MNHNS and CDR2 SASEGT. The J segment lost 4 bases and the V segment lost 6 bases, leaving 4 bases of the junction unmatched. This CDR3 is CASSPGLAGGYEQYF. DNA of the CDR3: TGTGCCAGCAGCCCGGGACTAGCGGGAGGTTACGAGCAGTACTTC.

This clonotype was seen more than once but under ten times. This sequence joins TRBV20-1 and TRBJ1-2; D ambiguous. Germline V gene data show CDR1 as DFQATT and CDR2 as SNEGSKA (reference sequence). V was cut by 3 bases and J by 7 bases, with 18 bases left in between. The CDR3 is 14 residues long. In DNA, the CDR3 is TGCAGTGCTAGTGGGATCACTGGGGAGGGTGGCTACACCTTC. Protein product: CSASGITGEGGYTF.

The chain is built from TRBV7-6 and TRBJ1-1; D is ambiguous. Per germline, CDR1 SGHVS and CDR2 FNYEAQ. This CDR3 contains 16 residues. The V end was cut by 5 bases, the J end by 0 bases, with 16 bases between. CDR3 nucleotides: TGTGCCAGCAGCAAACACAGTGACATTTTGAACACTGAAGCTTTCTTT. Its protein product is CASSKHSDILNTEAFF.

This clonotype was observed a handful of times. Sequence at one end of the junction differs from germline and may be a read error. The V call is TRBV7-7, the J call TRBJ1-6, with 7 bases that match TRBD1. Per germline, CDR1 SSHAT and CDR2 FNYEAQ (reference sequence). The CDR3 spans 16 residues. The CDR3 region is CASSSRDSFSNSPLHF. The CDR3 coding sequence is TGTGCTAGCAGCTCCCGGGACAGCTTCTCTAATTCACCCCTCCACTTT. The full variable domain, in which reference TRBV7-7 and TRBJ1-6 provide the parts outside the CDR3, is GAGVSQSPRYKVTKRGQDVTLRCDPISSHATLYWYQQALGQGPEFLTYFNYEAQPDKSGLPSDRFSAERPEGSISTLTIQRTEQRDSAMYRCASSSRDSFSNSPLHFGNGTRLTVT.

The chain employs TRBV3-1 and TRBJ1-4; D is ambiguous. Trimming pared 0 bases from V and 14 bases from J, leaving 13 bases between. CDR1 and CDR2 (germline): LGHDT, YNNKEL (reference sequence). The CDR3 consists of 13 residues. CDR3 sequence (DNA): TGTGCCAGCAGCCAAGATCCCACGTTACCGCTGTTTTTT. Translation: CASSQDPTLPLFF. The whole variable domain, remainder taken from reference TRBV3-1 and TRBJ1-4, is DTAVSQTPKYLVTQMGNDKSIKCEQNLGHDTMYWYKQDSKKFLKIMFSYNNKELIINETVPNRFSPKSPDKAHLNLHINSLELGDSAVYFCASSQDPTLPLFFGSGTQLSVL.

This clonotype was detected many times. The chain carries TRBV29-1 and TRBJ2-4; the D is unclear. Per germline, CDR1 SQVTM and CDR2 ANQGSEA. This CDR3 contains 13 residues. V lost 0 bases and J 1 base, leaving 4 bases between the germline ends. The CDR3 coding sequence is TGCAGCGTTGAAGATCGGGCCAAAAACATTCAGTACTTC. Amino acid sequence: CSVEDRAKNIQYF.

CDR3 sequence (DNA): TGTGCCAGCAGCTTGGACAGGAAGAACTATGGCTACACCTTC. Encoded protein: CASSLDRKNYGYTF. The chain recombines TRBV5-6 with TRBJ1-2, with D maybe TRBD1 (5 bases). Germline V gene sequence: CDR1 SGHDT, CDR2 YYEEEE. This CDR3 spans 14 amino acids. Trimming stripped 0 bases from V and 2 bases from J, with 8 bases between.

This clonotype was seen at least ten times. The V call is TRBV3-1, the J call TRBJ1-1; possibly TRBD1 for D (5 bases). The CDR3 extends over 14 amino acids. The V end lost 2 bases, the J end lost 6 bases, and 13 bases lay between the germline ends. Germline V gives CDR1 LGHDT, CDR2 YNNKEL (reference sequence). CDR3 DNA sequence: TGTGCCAGCAGCCAATACGGGGGAGGCGCTGAAGCTTTCTTT. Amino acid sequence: CASSQYGGGAEAFF.